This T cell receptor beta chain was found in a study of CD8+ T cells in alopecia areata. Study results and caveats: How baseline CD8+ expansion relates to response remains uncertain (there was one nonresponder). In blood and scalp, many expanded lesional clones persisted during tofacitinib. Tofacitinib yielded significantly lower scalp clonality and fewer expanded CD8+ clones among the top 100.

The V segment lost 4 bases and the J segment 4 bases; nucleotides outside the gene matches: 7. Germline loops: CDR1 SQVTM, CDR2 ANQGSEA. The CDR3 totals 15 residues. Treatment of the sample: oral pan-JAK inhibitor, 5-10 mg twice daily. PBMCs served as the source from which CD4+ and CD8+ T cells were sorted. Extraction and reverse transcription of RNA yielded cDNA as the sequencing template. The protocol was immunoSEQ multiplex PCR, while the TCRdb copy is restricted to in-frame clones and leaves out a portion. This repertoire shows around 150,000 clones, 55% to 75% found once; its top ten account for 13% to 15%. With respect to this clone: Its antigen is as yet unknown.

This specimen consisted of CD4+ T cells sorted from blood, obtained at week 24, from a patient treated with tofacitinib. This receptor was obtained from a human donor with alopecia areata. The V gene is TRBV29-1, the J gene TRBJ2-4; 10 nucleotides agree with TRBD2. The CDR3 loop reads CSVGTAGGSKNIQYF. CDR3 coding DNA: TGCAGCGTTGGTACAGCGGGGGGGTCAAAAAACATTCAGTACTTC.